This T cell receptor (beta chain) came from a study of shared clonotypes between healthy human individuals. Whole-study results and caveats: Apart from blood, nothing was sampled; tissue repertoires likely differ. Shared clonotypes across all four donors exceeded non-shared ones in generation probability.

Sequenced by immunoSEQ multiplex PCR; TCRdb stores in-frame clones only, minus some. Found here are about 1.9 million clones, around 93% of them singletons; the top ten hold around 1.8%. A word on this clone: Its target is not known.

Only CD45RO-negative cells positively selected for CCR7 counted as naive CD8 cells, so terminally differentiated effector memory CD45RA+ cells were excluded. Donors were Caucasian adults residing in Nashville, Tennessee, USA. Germline trimming cut 3 bases from V and 8 bases from J; bases unmatched to any gene: 3. Germline assignment: CDR1 SNHLY and CDR2 FYNNEI. This CDR3 spans 14 amino acids. Specimen: naive CD8+ T cells from PBMCs. This sequence originates from a man younger than 35 in good health. Some clones in this sample may be carry-over from other donors' samples. The gene calls are TRBV2 and TRBJ2-1, with 11 positions matching TRBD1. The CDR3 DNA reads TGTGCCAGCAGTGAGGGGACAGGGGGAGATGAGCAGTTCTTC. Amino acid sequence: CASSEGTGGDEQFF. The full variable domain, completed using reference TRBV2 and TRBJ2-1, is EPEVTQTPSHQVTQMGQEVILRCVPISNHLYFYWYRQILGQKVEFLVSFYNNEISEKSEIFDDQFSVERPDGSNFTLKIRSTKLEDSAMYFCASSEGTGGDEQFFGPGTRLTVL.